Given below is one T cell receptor (beta chain) in context. Antigen: not known. This clone may be a read error of a much larger clone one base away. This record belongs to a study of glioma-infiltrating T cells. On the study more broadly: Sequencing aimed for 4.5- to 10-fold coverage of about a million peripheral T cells.

Germline V gives CDR1 MNHEY, CDR2 SVGEGT. The CDR3 runs 16 residues. The V segment lost 3 bases and the J segment 5 bases; nucleotides outside the gene matches: 8. Broader study findings: Very few CDR3 sequences were shared between tissue and blood. Shared blood CDR3 signature motifs marked patients with low tissue-blood divergence.

Amplification of TCR alpha and beta CDR3 regions from RNA used iRepertoire nested multiplex PCR. For one-step reverse transcription and amplification, about 90-450 ng of tissue mRNA or PBMC total RNA was used. TCRdb reanalysed the multiplex PCR reads using MiXCR and keeps one entry per CDR3 protein. The table lists around 350,000 distinct CDR3 sequences, roughly 41% of them singletons. This sequence originates from a human donor with low-grade glioma or glioblastoma, undergoing nonglioma brain surgery, or in good health (not recorded which). The rearrangement joins TRBV6-2 or TRBV6-3 to TRBJ2-1, with 9 nucleotides matching TRBD2. What was sequenced was glioma tissue, nonneoplastic brain tissue, or PBMCs (not recorded which). For the CDR3, the DNA is TGTGCCAGCAGTTATCTCGCGCGGGAGGGGGACAATGAGCAGTTCTTC. Amino acids: CASSYLAREGDNEQFF.